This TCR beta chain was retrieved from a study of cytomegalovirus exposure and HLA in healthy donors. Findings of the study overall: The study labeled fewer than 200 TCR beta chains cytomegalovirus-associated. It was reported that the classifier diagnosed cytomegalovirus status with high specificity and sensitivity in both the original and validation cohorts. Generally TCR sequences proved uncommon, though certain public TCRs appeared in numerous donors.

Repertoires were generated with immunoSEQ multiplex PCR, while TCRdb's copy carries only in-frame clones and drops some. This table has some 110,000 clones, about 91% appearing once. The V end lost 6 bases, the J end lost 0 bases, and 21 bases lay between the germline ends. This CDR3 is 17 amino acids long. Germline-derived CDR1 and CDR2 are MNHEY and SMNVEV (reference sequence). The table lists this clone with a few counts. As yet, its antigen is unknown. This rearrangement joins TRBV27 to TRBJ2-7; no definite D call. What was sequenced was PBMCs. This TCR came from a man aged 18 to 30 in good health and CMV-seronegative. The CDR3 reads CASRFITTGPSSYEQYF. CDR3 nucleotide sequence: TGTGCCAGCAGGTTTATCACTACGGGTCCGAGCTCCTACGAGCAGTACTTC.